The sequence of this TCR beta chain was determined in a study of T-cell memory formation after mild COVID-19. About the study: There were largely donor-specific TCR clusters. General study results and limits: Clones that contracted clustered mainly in CM and EM if CD4+ and in EMRA if CD8+. The authors left the SARS-CoV-2 specificity of second-wave clones peaking on day 37 unconfirmed.

TCRdb processed the 5' RACE reads anew with MiXCR; each CDR3 protein has one entry. The sample includes about 410,000 distinct CDR3 sequences, under 25% of them seen just once. As concerns this clonotype: The antigen remains undetermined. One end of the junction varies from germline; a read error may be responsible.

The CDR3 sequence is 15 residues long. Germline V CDR1 and CDR2: SEHNR, FQNEAQ (reference sequence). The chain combines TRBV7-9 with TRBJ2-5; 9 bases agree with TRBD1. The sequenced material came from PBMCs or a T cell subset sorted from them (not recorded which). The receptor was derived from an adult woman who had mild COVID-19 (a few samples of this study predate the infection). Cell type and time point are not known. This CDR3 is CASTLQSTGGETQYF. In nucleotides, the CDR3 is TGTGCCAGCACCTTACAATCTACAGGGGGCGAGACCCAGTACTTC. Drawing the rest from reference TRBV7-9 and TRBJ2-5, the complete variable domain is DTGVSQNPRHKITKRGQNVTFRCDPISEHNRLYWYRQTLGQGPEFLTYFQNEAQLEKSRLLSDRFSAERPKGSFSTLEIQRTEQGDSAMYLCASTLQSTGGETQYFGPGTRLLVL.